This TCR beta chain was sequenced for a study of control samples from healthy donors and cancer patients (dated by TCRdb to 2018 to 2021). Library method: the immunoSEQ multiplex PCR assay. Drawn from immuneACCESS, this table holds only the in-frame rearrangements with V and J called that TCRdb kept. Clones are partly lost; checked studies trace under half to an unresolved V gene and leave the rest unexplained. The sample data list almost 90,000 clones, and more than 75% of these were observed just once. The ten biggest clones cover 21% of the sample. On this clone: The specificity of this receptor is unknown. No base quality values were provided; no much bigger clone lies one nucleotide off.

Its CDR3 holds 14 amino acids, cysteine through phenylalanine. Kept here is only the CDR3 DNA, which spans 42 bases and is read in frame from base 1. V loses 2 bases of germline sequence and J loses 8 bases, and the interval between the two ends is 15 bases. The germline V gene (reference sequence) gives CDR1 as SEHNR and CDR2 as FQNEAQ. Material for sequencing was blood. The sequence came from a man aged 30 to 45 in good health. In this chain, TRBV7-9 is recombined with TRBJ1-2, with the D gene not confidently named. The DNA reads TGTGCCAGCAGCTTATCAGGACCCTTCCGGGGCTACACCTTC. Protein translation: CASSLSGPFRGYTF.